These 5 T cell receptor beta chains were all obtained from the same sample, sequenced in a study of T-cell reconstitution after alpha-beta-depleted transplantation in children. Unique molecular identifiers featured in how the TCRbeta library was prepared. TCRdb analysed the PCR reads with MiXCR anew, one entry per CDR3 protein. The sample consists of hundreds of thousands of distinct CDR3 sequences, about 17% of them appearing once. Sequencing was performed on PBMCs, mostly from graft donor cells, taken 360 days after TCRalphabeta/CD19-depleted stem cell transplant. These receptors were taken from a boy in the first two years of life who had a stem cell transplant for Wiskott-Aldrich syndrome, so the T cells may come from the graft donor.

In this sample, this clonotype turned up a few times. The chain links TRBV12-3 or TRBV12-4 to TRBJ2-1; 11 bases fit TRBD2. The CDR3 sequence is 14 residues long. Losses at the gene ends were 5 bases for V and 9 bases for J; bases not matched to a gene: 6. The CDR3 sequence: CASSLSGGASEQFF. CDR3 in DNA: TGTGCCAGCAGTCTTAGCGGGGGGGCCAGTGAGCAGTTCTTC.

The genes are TRBV18 and TRBJ2-5; D remains ambiguous. The CDR3 extends over 19 amino acids. CDR1 and CDR2 (germline): KGHSH, LQKENI. Trimming removed 1 base at V and 5 bases at J, with 26 bases between. As DNA, the CDR3 is TGTGCCAGCTCACCACGGAAGTTTTGGCAGTACCCCCGACCGGAGACCCAGTACTTC. Its protein is CASSPRKFWQYPRPETQYF.

V is TRBV19 and J is TRBJ2-1; 11 nucleotides agree with TRBD2. CDR3 size: 15 residues. Germline V CDR1 and CDR2: LNHDA, SQIVND (reference sequence). V shed 0 bases, J shed 8 bases, and the junction held 3 bases outside the gene matches. CDR3 sequence: CASSIDQGLADEQFF. CDR3 sequence (DNA): TGTGCCAGTAGTATAGATCAGGGACTAGCGGATGAGCAGTTCTTC.

This clonotype has more than one count but fewer than ten. The chain couples TRBV7-2 to TRBJ2-3; 10 bases align to TRBD1. Germline CDR1 SGHTA, CDR2 FQGNSA. The CDR3 is 12 residues long. V lost 6 bases, J lost 7 bases, and 1 base stayed unmatched. The CDR3 DNA is TGTGCCAGCAGGACAGGGGGCAATACGCAGTATTTT. Protein product: CASRTGGNTQYF.

This clonotype was seen only a few times. The chain couples TRBV5-6 to TRBJ2-7, with unresolved D. Germline loops: CDR1 SGHDT, CDR2 YYEEEE. The CDR3 is 14 residues long. Trimming removed 0 bases from V and 2 bases from J, with 9 bases in between. The CDR3 DNA sequence: TGTGCCAGCAGCTTGGGTCAGGTTCCCTACGAGCAGTACTTC. This gives the protein CASSLGQVPYEQYF. Full variable domain (outside the CDR3, taken from reference TRBV5-6 and TRBJ2-7): DAGVTQSPTHLIKTRGQQVTLRCSPKSGHDTVSWYQQALGQGPQFIFQYYEEEERQRGNFPDRFSGHQFPNYSSELNVNALLLGDSALYLCASSLGQVPYEQYFGPGTRLTVT.